A selection of T cell receptor beta chains follows, all from one sample in a study of early T cells in non-severe SARS-CoV-2 infection. TCRdb recomputed calls from the 5' RACE reads with MiXCR, one row per CDR3 protein. The sample includes approximately 84,000 distinct CDR3 sequences, under 15% of them seen just once. Material: whole blood. These receptors all stem from an adult who was a healthcare worker with PCR-confirmed SARS-CoV-2 infection or an uninfected control (not recorded which). The conserved cysteine and the conserved F or W are not part of the CDR3 here. Fields, in order: CDR3 length, V gene, J gene, clone size, CDR3 protein. Clone size appears in some rows only: once, few, many, or a class for an expanded clone.

11	TRBV18	TRBJ2-3	NA	ASSARRADTQY
13	TRBV12-3/TRBV12-4	TRBJ2-5	few	ASSLTSGRRETQY
21	TRBV7-8	TRBJ2-3	many	ASSSLSRAGTSGVRTSTDTQY
15	TRBV18	TRBJ2-4	many	ASSPLGLGQKENIQY
12	TRBV18	TRBJ1-2	NA	ASSQIGEDYGYT
13	TRBV2	TRBJ2-1	many	ASSPLANSYNEQF
12	TRBV7-2	TRBJ2-7	NA	ASSPGQGDYEQY
14	TRBV7-9	TRBJ1-1	NA	ASSFRDRVGHTEAF
18	TRBV14	TRBJ2-1	few	ASSPFPGLAGTRSYNEQF
13	TRBV6-4	TRBJ1-2	few	ASSPDGTYYYGYT
12	TRBV3-1	TRBJ2-7	NA	ASRRTSGEYEQY
13	TRBV6-5	TRBJ2-2	NA	ASRGQGALAGELF
13	TRBV5-1	TRBJ2-1	many	ASSPTSSTYNEQF
14	TRBV6-4	TRBJ2-1	many	ASSDSGTSGRNEQF
15	TRBV4-2	TRBJ2-1	many	ASSPRGGRHSGNEQF
14	TRBV29-1	TRBJ1-2	few	SVDPRRAGGNYGYT
13	TRBV20-1	TRBJ2-5	few	SAPERRGGEETQY
11	TRBV11-3	TRBJ1-6	NA	ASSRDVNSPLH
12	TRBV5-1	TRBJ1-5	NA	ASSLTGLNQPQH
7	TRBV20-1	TRBJ2-1	NA	SASWEQF
9	TRBV2	TRBJ2-7	few	ASSERAKEY
13	TRBV7-8	TRBJ1-6	NA	ASSLAGTGYSPLH
13	TRBV12-3/TRBV12-4	TRBJ1-1	NA	ASSLGTLLGGEAF
9	TRBV7-2	TRBJ2-4	many	ASSASYIQY
16	TRBV6-1	TRBJ1-6	few	ASKRQAGLSSYNSPLH
10	TRBV5-1	TRBJ2-7	few	ASSLGGSEQY
13	TRBV6-5	TRBJ2-2	many	ASSRGVTRNGELF
14	TRBV12-3/TRBV12-4	TRBJ2-1	few	ASSPSKGATYNEQF
8	TRBV10-3	TRBJ1-1	few	ASRGTEAF